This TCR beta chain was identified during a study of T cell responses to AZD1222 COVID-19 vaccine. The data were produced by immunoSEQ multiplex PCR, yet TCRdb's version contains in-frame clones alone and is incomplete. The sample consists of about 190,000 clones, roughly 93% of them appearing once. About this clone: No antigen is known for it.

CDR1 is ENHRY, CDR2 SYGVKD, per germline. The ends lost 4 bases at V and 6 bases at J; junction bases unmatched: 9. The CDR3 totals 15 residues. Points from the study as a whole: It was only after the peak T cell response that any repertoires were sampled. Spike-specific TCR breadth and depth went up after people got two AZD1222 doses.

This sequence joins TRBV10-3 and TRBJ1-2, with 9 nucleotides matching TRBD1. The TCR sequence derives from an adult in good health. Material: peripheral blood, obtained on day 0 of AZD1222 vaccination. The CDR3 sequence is CAISVDRGAGDGYTF. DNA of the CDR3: TGTGCCATCAGTGTAGACAGGGGGGCAGGGGATGGCTACACCTTC.